The present entry profiles one TCR beta chain with its context. The repertoire was sequenced with immunoSEQ multiplex PCR; TCRdb's copy has only in-frame clones and lacks some. This table holds about 360,000 clones, around 87% found once. This sample stems from a study of blood T cell repertoires in COVID-19. Study background: COVID-19 samples collected from the United States, Italy and Spain covered acute and convalescent phases. T cells, B-cell-depleted T cells, or PBMCs supplied cDNA or gDNA.

Trimming at V came to 4 bases and at J to 5 bases, leaving 16 bases not matched to a gene. Germline CDR1 and CDR2: SEHNR and FQNEAQ (reference sequence). CDR3 length: 18 residues. This rearrangement joins TRBV7-9 to TRBJ1-4; TRBD1 matches 7 bases. The receptor comes from a human donor in a cohort sampled during active COVID-19. The source material was peripheral blood. The CDR3: CASSSPGTAAISNEKLFF. CDR3 nucleotides: TGTGCCAGCAGCTCCCCCGGGACAGCGGCAATCTCAAATGAAAAACTGTTTTTT.